The 17 T cell receptor beta chains listed next were all sequenced from one sample in a study of blood T cell repertoires in COVID-19. Clones were sequenced by immunoSEQ multiplex PCR, and TCRdb holds only the in-frame ones, with some missing. The repertoire consists of roughly 250,000 clones, with about four fifths occurring once and the leading ten covering approximately 9.4%. Sequencing was done on a sample of peripheral blood. These receptor sequences come from a woman older than 75 with acute or convalescent COVID-19.

This rearrangement joins TRBV28 to TRBJ2-6, with D possibly being TRBD1 (6 bases). Germline CDR1 is MDHEN and CDR2 is SYDVKM. This CDR3 region has 15 residues. V was trimmed by 6 bases and J by 0 bases, leaving 9 bases between them. The CDR3, as DNA: TGTGCCAGCAGCGCGACAGGCTCTGGGGCCAACGTCCTGACTTTC. This gives the protein CASSATGSGANVLTF.

This chain uses TRBV7-2 with TRBJ2-1; maybe TRBD1 (5 bases). Germline CDR1 and CDR2: SGHTA and FQGNSA. The CDR3 is 16 residues long. V was cut by 2 bases and J by 0 bases, with 11 bases left in between. The CDR3 loop is CASSLNSRVSYNEQFF. The CDR3, as DNA: TGTGCCAGCAGCTTAAATAGCAGGGTCTCCTACAATGAGCAGTTCTTC.

The CDR3 DNA sequence: TGTGCCAGCAGGAAGGGGTTTGATAATTCACCCCTCCACTTT. It encodes CASRKGFDNSPLHF. The V gene is TRBV2, the J gene TRBJ1-6; a weak D match, TRBD1 (5 bases). Per germline, CDR1 SNHLY and CDR2 FYNNEI. The CDR3 covers 14 residues. V lost 6 bases to trimming and J lost 5 bases, with 11 bases between them.

The chain employs TRBV4-1 and TRBJ2-5; TRBD2 aligns across 11 bases. The CDR3 runs to 16 residues. V shed 3 bases, J shed 3 bases, and the junction held 6 bases outside the gene matches. CDR1 is MGHRA, CDR2 YSYEKL, per germline. CDR3 bases: TGCGCCAGCAGCCACCTTCTAGCGGGGGGAAAAGAGACCCAGTACTTC. This translates into CASSHLLAGGKETQYF.

V gene TRBV6-5 combines with J gene TRBJ1-6; TRBD1 agrees at 7 bases. Germline trimming cut 0 bases from V and 6 bases from J; bases unmatched to any gene: 5. CDR1 and CDR2 (germline): MNHEY, SVGAGI. The CDR3 is made up of 16 amino acids. The CDR3 DNA follows: TGTGCCAGCAGTTACTCCGGACAGGCCTCTAATTCACCCCTCCACTTT. Translated, it gives CASSYSGQASNSPLHF.

The chain links TRBV5-4 to TRBJ1-2; TRBD1 matches at 11 bases. Germline V gene sequence: CDR1 SGHNT, CDR2 YYREEE (reference sequence). The CDR3 spans 16 residues. Losses at the gene ends were 0 bases for V and 4 bases for J; bases not matched to a gene: 5. The CDR3 here is CASSLGGTGGAYGYTF. In nucleotides, the CDR3 is TGTGCCAGCAGCTTGGGCGGGACAGGGGGGGCCTATGGCTACACCTTC.

The chain carries TRBV19 and TRBJ2-1, with 9 bases identical to TRBD1. The CDR3 is made up of 15 amino acids. Unmatched junction bases numbered 3, after V lost 4 bases and J lost 2 bases. CDR1 LNHDA and CDR2 SQIVND come from the germline V gene (reference sequence). CDR3: CASSRQGEPYNEQFF. The DNA for the CDR3 is TGTGCCAGTAGTAGACAGGGGGAGCCCTACAATGAGCAGTTCTTC.

The chain has TRBV24-1 and TRBJ2-6; D is possibly TRBD1 (5 bases). CDR1 KGHDR and CDR2 SFDVKD come from the germline V gene. The CDR3 sequence is 18 residues long. Trimming pared 6 bases from V and 0 bases from J, leaving 17 bases between. The CDR3 nucleotides read TGTGCCACCAGTAGTCAGGGCGAAAGGCACTCTGGGGCCAACGTCCTGACTTTC. Translation: CATSSQGERHSGANVLTF.

The sample holds a few counts of this clone. This chain joins TRBV5-1 and TRBJ1-2; TRBD1 aligns across 7 bases. The V and J ends lost 4 bases and 1 base, in that order; junction bases with no gene match: 10. Germline V gives CDR1 SGHRS, CDR2 YFSETQ. CDR3 length: 16 residues. CDR3 nucleotides: TGCGCCAGCAGCACCCCCGGGACAGAGAGTAACTATGGCTACACCTTC. Its protein is CASSTPGTESNYGYTF.

This chain connects TRBV18 to TRBJ2-1; TRBD1 is a possible D gene (5 bases). The V end lost 2 bases, the J end lost 8 bases, and 7 bases lay between the germline ends. The CDR3 loop spans 12 amino acids. Looked up from germline, CDR1 is KGHSH and CDR2 is LQKENI. Here the CDR3 reads CASSPKTDEQFF. CDR3 sequence (DNA): TGTGCCAGCTCACCAAAGACAGATGAGCAGTTCTTC.

This chain links TRBV2 with TRBJ1-2; tentative D call: TRBD1 (5 bases). Per germline, CDR1 SNHLY and CDR2 FYNNEI. CDR3 length: 16 residues. The V end lost 4 bases, the J end lost 5 bases, and 20 bases lay between the germline ends. CDR3 amino acids: CASSAGVGRGIYGYTF. The CDR3 nucleotides are TGTGCCAGCAGTGCCGGGGTGGGGCGGGGGATATATGGCTACACCTTC.

This clone has only a few counts. The chain carries TRBV19 and TRBJ1-6; unclear D gene. Germline V gene data show CDR1 as LNHDA and CDR2 as SQIVND (reference sequence). Trimming removed 1 base at V and 8 bases at J, with 12 bases between. This CDR3 spans 15 amino acids. CDR3 protein: CASSIAQPSDSPLHF. In DNA form, the CDR3 reads TGTGCCAGTAGTATAGCACAGCCGTCGGATTCACCCCTCCACTTT.

The CDR3 region is CASTTAGQSSNEQYF. Here the CDR3 DNA reads TGTGCCAGCACCACCGCCGGACAGAGCTCTAACGAGCAGTACTTC. The rearrangement links TRBV28 to TRBJ2-7; tentatively, D is TRBD1 (6 bases). This CDR3 comprises 15 residues. The V gene lost 7 bases and the J gene lost 5 bases, with 21 bases spanning the gap. Germline loops: CDR1 MDHEN, CDR2 SYDVKM.

Only one count was recorded for this clone. The genes are TRBV2 and TRBJ2-7; the match to TRBD1 covers 8 bases. The CDR3 loop spans 14 amino acids. The trim removed 6 bases at V and 0 bases at J, leaving 4 bases unmatched. Germline V gene sequence: CDR1 SNHLY, CDR2 FYNNEI. The CDR3 reads CASSPDRVSYEQYF. The CDR3 nucleotides are TGTGCCAGCAGCCCGGACAGGGTCTCCTACGAGCAGTACTTC. The complete variable domain, with remaining parts taken from reference TRBV2 and TRBJ2-7, reads EPEVTQTPSHQVTQMGQEVILRCVPISNHLYFYWYRQILGQKVEFLVSFYNNEISEKSEIFDDQFSVERPDGSNFTLKIRSTKLEDSAMYFCASSPDRVSYEQYFGPGTRLTVT.

V usage is TRBV5-5 and J usage is TRBJ2-5; D may be TRBD2 (6 bases). Between the trimmed V and J ends, which lost 0 bases and 3 bases, there was a span of 15 bases. The CDR3 totals 16 residues. Germline V gene sequence: CDR1 SGHKS, CDR2 YYEKEE (reference sequence). Written as DNA, the CDR3 is TGTGCCAGCAGCTTGGAGGGTCTGGGCGGGAAAGAGACCCAGTACTTC. Translation: CASSLEGLGGKETQYF.

This clone was seen just once. The chain carries TRBV7-9 and TRBJ2-7; possible D gene TRBD1, 6 bases. Germline V gene data show CDR1 as SEHNR and CDR2 as FQNEAQ (reference sequence). Trimming left V 0 bases short and J 7 bases short, with 10 bases between. CDR3 length: 13 amino acids. In DNA form, the CDR3 reads TGTGCCAGCAGCTTAGCGGGCCAGGGGGAGCAGTACTTC. Protein: CASSLAGQGEQYF.

This clone was seen more than once but under ten times. The CDR3: CASSHLGQGRNTIYF. The CDR3 bases are TGTGCCAGCAGCCACCTCGGACAGGGCCGAAACACCATATATTTT. V is TRBV3-1 (or the pseudogene TRBV3-2) and J is TRBJ1-3, with 8 bases matching TRBD1. The germline V gene has CDR1 LGHDT and CDR2 YNNKEL (reference sequence). This CDR3 spans 15 amino acids. Trimming at V came to 3 bases and at J to 5 bases, leaving 6 bases not matched to a gene.